This T cell receptor (beta chain) came from a study of graft-versus-host responses after intestinal transplantation. Produced via immunoSEQ multiplex PCR; TCRdb's table is partial and in-frame only. The sample holds some 40,000 clones, approximately 95% seen once. CDR1 and CDR2 (germline): SQVTM, ANQGSEA. This CDR3 has 15 amino acids. V lost 6 bases to trimming and J lost 2 bases, with 18 bases between them. This receptor was identified in a human patient who received an intestinal transplant, so some T cells may come from the graft donor. The V and J genes are TRBV29-1 and TRBJ2-3; weak D call: TRBD2 (6 bases). The input for sequencing was PBMCs, taken roughly 780 days after intestinal transplantation. In DNA, the CDR3 is TGCAGCGTGGACCCGGATAGCGGAAACACAGATACGCAGTATTTT. This encodes CSVDPDSGNTDTQYF.